This entry lists 21 T cell receptor beta chains sequenced from one sample in a study of blood T cell repertoires in COVID-19 (dated by TCRdb to the early 2020s). Libraries came from the immunoSEQ multiplex PCR assay. The immuneACCESS repertoire file appears here via TCRdb, limited to in-frame rearrangements. These files lack a portion of the clones; in checked studies, under half of the deficit traces to unresolved V genes, and the cause of the others is not known. Present in this sample are about 270,000 clones, roughly 85% of which were seen just once. The top ten constitute 8.5% to 9.5% of the sample. The sequenced sample was peripheral blood. These receptors all stem from a woman in her 50s who had recovered from COVID-19.

The chain has TRBV19 and TRBJ2-1, with 7 bases matching TRBD1. Germline loops: CDR1 LNHDA, CDR2 SQIVND (reference sequence). V was pared by 3 bases and J by 2 bases, with 4 bases of the junction left unmatched. This CDR3 contains 15 residues. Here the CDR3 reads CASSIGTGAYNEQFF. The CDR3 DNA reads as TGTGCCAGTAGTATCGGAACAGGGGCCTACAATGAGCAGTTCTTC.

This clone was detected a few times. The V gene is TRBV3-1 (or the pseudogene TRBV3-2), the J gene TRBJ1-2, with D possibly TRBD1 on 6 matching bases. CDR3 length: 14 residues. V shed 4 bases and J shed 0 bases, with 9 bases lying between them. Germline V lookup: CDR1 LGHDT, CDR2 YNNKEL (reference sequence). The DNA for the CDR3 is TGTGCCAGCAGCCTTCGACAGGCTAACTATGGCTACACCTTC. It encodes CASSLRQANYGYTF.

This clone was recorded a few times. Distinct nucleotide sequences in the sample also encode this CDR3. The chain is built from TRBV7-2 and TRBJ2-6; D gene uncertain. CDR1 and CDR2 (germline): SGHTA, FQGNSA. Trimming took 4 bases from V and 0 from J, leaving 7 bases between them. This CDR3 contains 15 residues. This CDR3 is CASSYRSSGANVLTF. The CDR3 coding sequence is TGTGCCAGCAGCTACCGGTCCTCTGGGGCCAACGTCCTGACTTTC. Full variable domain (rest looked up from reference TRBV7-2 and TRBJ2-6): GAGVSQSPSNKVTEKGKDVELRCDPISGHTALYWYRQSLGQGLEFLIYFQGNSAPDKSGLPSDRFSAERTGGSVSTLTIQRTQQEDSAVYLCASSYRSSGANVLTFGAGSRLTVL.

The chain couples TRBV7-9 to TRBJ2-7; 11 bases align to TRBD1. The V and J ends lost 5 bases and 3 bases, in that order; junction bases with no gene match: 6. Per germline, CDR1 SEHNR and CDR2 FQNEAQ (reference sequence). The CDR3 is 15 amino acids. The DNA of the CDR3 is TGTGCCAGCAGCCAGGGGACAGGGGGGCTCTACGAGCAGTACTTC. Its protein is CASSQGTGGLYEQYF.

V is TRBV28 and J is TRBJ2-1, with 12 bases that match TRBD2. Germline V CDR1 and CDR2: MDHEN, SYDVKM. Trimming took 5 bases from V and 8 from J; bases not matched to a gene: 10. The CDR3 has 16 amino acids. The CDR3 DNA reads as TGTGCCAGCAGTCCTCAGTGGGCTAGCGGGGGGGATGAGCAGTTCTTC. This codes for CASSPQWASGGDEQFF. The full variable domain, completed using reference TRBV28 and TRBJ2-1, is DVKVTQSSRYLVKRTGEKVFLECVQDMDHENMFWYRQDPGLGLRLIYFSYDVKMKEKGDIPEGYSVSREKKERFSLILESASTNQTSMYLCASSPQWASGGDEQFFGPGTRLTVL.

The V and J genes are TRBV19 and TRBJ1-1; 10 positions agree with TRBD1. Germline CDR1 LNHDA, CDR2 SQIVND (reference sequence). Trimming at V came to 3 bases and at J to 7 bases, leaving 5 bases not matched to a gene. The CDR3 loop spans 14 amino acids. The CDR3 spells CASSIGTGDYEAFF. CDR3 sequence (DNA): TGTGCCAGTAGTATTGGGACAGGGGACTATGAAGCTTTCTTT.

The chain recombines TRBV7-8 with TRBJ1-1; D not resolved. CDR1 and CDR2 (germline): SGHVS, FQNEAQ. Trimming left V 0 bases short and J 11 bases short, with 13 bases between. There are 13 residues in the CDR3. The CDR3 region has the DNA TGTGCCAGCAGCTTAGCGGCCCGGGCGGGTGCTTTCTTT. Translated, it gives CASSLAARAGAFF.

J is TRBJ2-6 and V is TRBV10-2, with D tentatively TRBD1 (6 bases). Germline CDR1 is WSHSY and CDR2 is SAAADI. V was clipped by 3 bases and J by 2 bases, with 11 bases between them. The CDR3 sequence is 16 residues long. In nucleotides, the CDR3 is TGCGCCAGCAGTGATTTTAGGGGGACTGGGGCCAACGTCCTGACTTTC. It yields the protein CASSDFRGTGANVLTF.

The CDR3 spells CASSFLALGAAAKNIQYF. As DNA, the CDR3 is TGTGCCAGCAGTTTTTTAGCACTGGGGGCCGCGGCCAAAAACATTCAGTACTTC. The V call is TRBV28, the J call TRBJ2-4; weak D call: TRBD1 (6 bases). This CDR3 is 18 amino acids long. The V end lost 3 bases, the J end lost 1 base, and 19 bases lay between the germline ends. The germline gives CDR1 MDHEN, CDR2 SYDVKM.

J is TRBJ1-4 and V is TRBV21-1; TRBD1, the D gene given by the table, was not confirmed from the DNA. TRBV21-1 corresponds to a pseudogene. The CDR3 spans 17 residues. The DNA for the CDR3 is TGTGCCAGCAGCGCCCCCCTCCTCGGACAGGTCGAACCAAAACTGTTTTTT. Translating gives CASSAPLLGQVEPKLFF.

Concerning this clone itself: The sample carries other DNA sequences with the same CDR3. The V and J genes are TRBV6-6 and TRBJ1-2, with 9 bases lining up with TRBD1. Per germline, CDR1 MNHNY and CDR2 SVGAGI (reference sequence). This CDR3 has 14 amino acids. V shed 5 bases and J 2 bases; nucleotides not matched to a gene: 3. The CDR3 here is CASSPGQGNYGYTF. Here the CDR3 DNA reads TGTGCCAGCAGTCCGGGACAGGGAAACTATGGCTACACCTTC.

The rearrangement links TRBV6-1 to TRBJ2-3; D is unresolved. CDR1 and CDR2 from the germline V gene are MNHNS and SASEGT. CDR3 length: 14 amino acids. V lost 2 bases, J lost 3 bases, and 9 bases lay in between. CDR3 amino acids: CASSESRPTDTQYF. The CDR3 DNA reads as TGTGCCAGCAGTGAATCGCGGCCAACAGATACGCAGTATTTT.

The rearrangement links TRBV4-2 to TRBJ1-2; weak D call: TRBD1 (5 bases). Trimming pared 4 bases from V and 2 bases from J, leaving 11 bases between. The CDR3 length is 14 residues. In germline, CDR1 is LGHNA, CDR2 YNFKEQ. As DNA, the CDR3 is TGTGCCAGCAGCCCCGACGACAGAAACTATGGCTACACCTTC. Protein sequence: CASSPDDRNYGYTF.

The rearrangement links TRBV28 to TRBJ1-5; 8 bases line up with TRBD1. The germline V gene encodes CDR1 MDHEN and CDR2 SYDVKM. The CDR3 length is 15 residues. The V and J ends lost 5 bases and 2 bases, in that order; junction bases with no gene match: 5. CDR3 sequence reads: CASSKQGAGNQPQHF. The DNA of the CDR3 is TGTGCCAGCAGTAAGCAGGGGGCGGGCAATCAGCCCCAGCATTTT.

This clone has a handful of counts. The chain is built from TRBV5-1 and TRBJ1-1; possibly TRBD1 for D (5 bases). The germline V and J ends were trimmed by 4 bases and 4 bases, with 17 bases remaining between them. The germline V gene has CDR1 SGHRS and CDR2 YFSETQ. CDR3 length equals 15 residues. CDR3 sequence: CASSTDSVGSTEAFF. CDR3 bases: TGCGCCAGCAGCACCGACAGCGTAGGGTCCACTGAAGCTTTCTTT.

This chain links TRBV6-2 or TRBV6-3 with TRBJ2-7; 9 bases match TRBD1. Germline V gene data show CDR1 as MNHEY and CDR2 as SVGEGT. V lost 2 bases to trimming and J lost 5 bases; unmatched junction nucleotides: 10. The CDR3 runs 16 residues. The CDR3 is CASSYRGRRTGDEQYF. For the CDR3, the DNA is TGTGCCAGCAGTTACAGAGGCCGTAGGACAGGGGACGAGCAGTACTTC.

The J gene is TRBJ1-5, the V gene TRBV6-5; the match to TRBD1 covers 7 bases. The CDR3 has 12 amino acids. The junction had 4 bases not matched to a gene; V was cut back by 8 bases and J by 6 bases. CDR1 and CDR2 (germline): MNHEY, SVGAGI. CDR3 sequence (DNA): TGTGCCAGCTCCAGGGGGTTTCAGCCCCAGCATTTT. It yields the protein CASSRGFQPQHF.

This clone was recorded only once. V and J are TRBV18 and TRBJ2-1; weak D call: TRBD1 (5 bases). Trimming removed 3 bases from V and 2 bases from J, with 14 bases in between. Germline V gene sequence: CDR1 KGHSH, CDR2 LQKENI. This CDR3 has 16 residues. The CDR3 DNA follows: TGTGCCAGCTCACCCCCAGCAGGGCGTCCCTACAATGAGCAGTTCTTC. It yields the protein CASSPPAGRPYNEQFF.

The chain carries TRBV5-4 and TRBJ2-5; 9 bases fit TRBD2. Per the germline V gene, CDR1 is SGHNT and CDR2 is YYREEE (reference sequence). This CDR3 is 15 amino acids long. V was pared by 0 bases and J by 6 bases, with 6 bases of the junction left unmatched. The CDR3 DNA reads TGTGCCAGCAGCTTGGGTGGCCTAGCGGGACAGACCCAGTACTTC. Translation: CASSLGGLAGQTQYF.

The rearrangement links TRBV6-2 or TRBV6-3 to TRBJ1-5, with D perhaps matching TRBD1 (5 bases). The CDR3 extends over 13 amino acids. V gave up 2 bases and J gave up 7 bases, with 9 bases separating them. Germline V gene data show CDR1 as MNHEY and CDR2 as SVGEGT. The CDR3 DNA follows: TGTGCCAGCAGTTACAGGGGCGGCCAGCCCCAGCATTTT. Its translation is CASSYRGGQPQHF.

The count of this clone is one. The V call is TRBV5-6, the J call TRBJ1-1; TRBD1 matches at 11 bases. The J segment lost 5 bases and the V segment lost 2 bases, leaving 8 bases of the junction unmatched. CDR3 size: 16 residues. The V gene's germline CDR1 is SGHDT and CDR2 YYEEEE. DNA of the CDR3: TGTGCCAGCAGCTTAGGGACAGGGGGTAGGTGGACTGAAGCTTTCTTT. Translated: CASSLGTGGRWTEAFF. Full variable domain (missing parts from reference TRBV5-6 and TRBJ1-1): DAGVTQSPTHLIKTRGQQVTLRCSPKSGHDTVSWYQQALGQGPQFIFQYYEEEERQRGNFPDRFSGHQFPNYSSELNVNALLLGDSALYLCASSLGTGGRWTEAFFGQGTRLTVV.